This passage covers 14 T cell receptor beta chains from one sample sequenced in a study of untreated major depressive disorder. Study-wide points: Depressed patients' CD4+ T cells carried increased TRBV05-01 (Vbeta 5.1) usage versus control CD4+ T cells.

For these TCRs, the target antigens are not known. The protocol was immunoSEQ multiplex PCR, while the TCRdb copy is restricted to in-frame clones and leaves out a portion. The table has 10,000 to 15,000 clones, about 90% seen once; the top ten hold about 0.8%. Sequencing input: CD4+ T cells from PBMCs. All receptors come from a man aged 25-45 years with major depressive disorder.

This chain connects TRBV20-1 to TRBJ2-4, with D unresolved. CDR1 and CDR2 from the germline V gene are DFQATT and SNEGSKA (reference sequence). V dropped 7 bases and J dropped 0 bases, with 4 bases sitting between them. The CDR3 is made up of 11 amino acids. CDR3 protein: CSVIAKNIQYF. The CDR3 DNA sequence: TGCAGTGTCATAGCCAAAAACATTCAGTACTTC.

J is TRBJ1-5 and V is TRBV2; D is uncertain. CDR1 SNHLY and CDR2 FYNNEI come from the germline V gene. This CDR3 contains 14 residues. V was trimmed by 1 base and J by 4 bases, leaving 8 bases between them. The DNA for the CDR3 is TGTGCCAGCAGTGAAGGTGTCAGTAATCAGCCCCAGCATTTT. This gives the protein CASSEGVSNQPQHF.

The rearrangement joins TRBV5-1 to TRBJ1-2; unclear D gene. This CDR3 is 18 amino acids long. The germline gives CDR1 SGHRS, CDR2 YFSETQ. V shed 0 bases and J shed 2 bases, with 20 bases lying between them. The CDR3 spells CASSLGTWAPMGNYGYTF. The DNA for the CDR3 is TGCGCCAGCAGCTTGGGAACATGGGCCCCCATGGGAAACTATGGCTACACCTTC.

This chain uses TRBV11-2 with TRBJ2-3, with 11 bases that match TRBD1. CDR3 length: 14 residues. With V trimmed by 8 bases and J by 6 bases, 7 bases remained unmatched. CDR1 and CDR2 from the germline V gene are SGHAT and FQNNGV. As DNA, the CDR3 is TGTGCCAGCGGACAGGGGGCGAAGGGGGATACGCAGTATTTT. It translates to CASGQGAKGDTQYF.

This chain links TRBV5-8 with TRBJ1-6; D is uncertain. This CDR3 comprises 15 residues. Trimming removed 0 bases from V and 7 bases from J, with 11 bases in between. Germline-derived CDR1 and CDR2 are SGHTS and YDEGEE. The CDR3 DNA reads TGTGCCAGCAGCTTGGGACGGATACGCAATTCACCCCTCCACTTT. This sequence encodes CASSLGRIRNSPLHF.

The chain joins TRBV6-1 to TRBJ1-1; D is unclear. The CDR3 is 15 residues long. The germline CDR1 and CDR2 sequences are MNHNS and SASEGT. The V and J ends lost 2 bases and 1 base respectively, with 11 bases between them. DNA of the CDR3: TGTGCCAGCAGTGAATTCTCCAGGTCGAACACTGAAGCTTTCTTT. Translating gives CASSEFSRSNTEAFF.

This sequence joins TRBV7-8 and TRBJ2-3; TRBD1 or TRBD2 may be the D gene (5 bases each). The CDR3 covers 13 residues. The V end was cut by 5 bases, the J end by 9 bases, with 15 bases between. The germline CDR1 and CDR2 sequences are SGHVS and FQNEAQ. The DNA of the CDR3 is TGTGCCAGCAGCCCCAGAGGGGCCCGAACGCAGTATTTT. Translated, it gives CASSPRGARTQYF.

This clone was detected only once. The rearrangement uses TRBV6-1 and TRBJ1-2; 9 bases map to TRBD1. Trimming took 7 bases from V and 3 from J; bases not matched to a gene: 6. This CDR3 has 14 residues. From germline, CDR1 is MNHNS and CDR2 SASEGT. CDR3 bases: TGTGCCAGCAACACGGGACAGGGAGACTATGGCTACACCTTC. Translated: CASNTGQGDYGYTF.

This chain connects TRBV9 to TRBJ2-4, with a weak D call TRBD1 (5 bases). Trimming shortened V by 5 bases and J by 1 base, and 22 bases separated the two germline ends. Germline values: CDR1 SGDLS, CDR2 YYNGEE. The CDR3 is 18 residues long. The CDR3 loop reads CASSRDSYPVGAKNIQYF. CDR3 coding DNA: TGTGCCAGCAGTAGAGACAGCTACCCTGTCGGGGCCAAAAACATTCAGTACTTC.

This chain links TRBV7-9 with TRBJ1-5; tentative D call: TRBD1 (5 bases). Germline values: CDR1 SEHNR, CDR2 FQNEAQ (reference sequence). The ends were cut back, 4 bases at V and 4 bases at J, with 11 bases in the middle. The CDR3 covers 14 residues. CDR3 residues: CASSYGTGNQPQHF. The CDR3, as DNA: TGTGCCAGCAGCTACGGGACGGGAAATCAGCCCCAGCATTTT.

This clone was detected a few times. The gene calls are TRBV30 and TRBJ1-1; D gene ambiguous. The CDR3 is 12 residues long. Deletions cut 5 bases from V and 13 bases from J, with 20 bases between. Germline V gene sequence: CDR1 GTSNPN, CDR2 SVGIG (reference sequence). Written as DNA, the CDR3 is TGTGCCTGGTTTAGCGATTCGGTACATGGTTTCTTT. Its protein product is CAWFSDSVHGFF.

The chain has TRBV6-6 and TRBJ1-3; 8 nucleotides line up with TRBD1. The junction had 3 bases not matched to a gene; V was cut back by 7 bases and J by 1 base. The CDR3 sequence is 14 residues long. CDR1 and CDR2 from the germline V gene are MNHNY and SVGAGI (reference sequence). The CDR3 protein is CASNDRGSGNTIYF. The CDR3 region has the DNA TGTGCCAGCAACGACAGGGGTTCTGGAAACACCATATATTTT.

DNA of the CDR3: TGTGCCAGCAGTTTGGGACAGCTCAATCAGCCCCAGCATTTT. It translates to CASSLGQLNQPQHF. This chain connects TRBV27 to TRBJ1-5; 7 bases match TRBD1. The CDR3 extends over 14 amino acids. Looked up from germline, CDR1 is MNHEY and CDR2 is SMNVEV (reference sequence). Losses at the gene ends were 3 bases for V and 3 bases for J; bases not matched to a gene: 2.

The rearrangement links TRBV5-1 to TRBJ2-5, with 11 bases matching TRBD2. The germline V gene encodes CDR1 SGHRS and CDR2 YFSETQ. V dropped 4 bases and J dropped 2; count of bases not matched to a gene: 4. This CDR3 has 15 residues. The chain's CDR3 is CASSIGTSGQETQYF. The CDR3 nucleotides read TGCGCCAGCAGCATCGGGACTAGCGGACAAGAGACCCAGTACTTC.